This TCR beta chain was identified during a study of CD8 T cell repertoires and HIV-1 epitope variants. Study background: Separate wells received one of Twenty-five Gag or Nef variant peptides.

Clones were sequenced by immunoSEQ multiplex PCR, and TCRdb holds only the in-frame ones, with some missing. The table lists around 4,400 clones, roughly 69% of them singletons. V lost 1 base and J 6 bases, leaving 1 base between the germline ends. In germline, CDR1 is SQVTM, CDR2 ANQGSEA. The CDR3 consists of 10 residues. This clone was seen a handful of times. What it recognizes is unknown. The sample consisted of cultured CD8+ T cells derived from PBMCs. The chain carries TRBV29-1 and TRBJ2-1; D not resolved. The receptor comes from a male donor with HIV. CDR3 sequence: CSVEGNEQFF. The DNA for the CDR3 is TGCAGCGTTGAAGGCAATGAGCAGTTCTTC.